This entry concerns a single TCR beta chain. The V gene lost 5 bases and the J gene lost 4 bases, with 8 bases spanning the gap. The CDR3 has 12 residues. Germline loops: CDR1 KGHSY, CDR2 FQNENV. These data originate in a study of CD8+CD57+ T cells in acquired aplastic anemia. Study in general: Sorted CD4+ and CD8+ cell DNA averaged about 3 ug.

The sequenced patients had an expansion of CD8+CD57+ cells seen by flow cytometry. The patients, all of them, had severe acquired aplastic anemia. Patient blood was sampled before any therapy had been received. The template for TCR beta VDJ and CDR3 sequence profiling was genomic DNA. TCRdb recomputed calls from the reads with MiXCR, one row per CDR3 protein. In the table there are roughly 240,000 distinct CDR3 sequences, around 43% of which are singletons. The origin of this receptor is a human donor with aplastic anemia. Sequenced: sorted CD4+, CD8+, or CD8+CD57+ T cells (not recorded which) from PBMCs. This chain joins TRBV16 and TRBJ1-1; D gene ambiguous. The chain's CDR3 is CASSWRVTEAFF. CDR3 coding DNA: TGTGCCAGCAGCTGGAGGGTCACTGAAGCTTTCTTT.